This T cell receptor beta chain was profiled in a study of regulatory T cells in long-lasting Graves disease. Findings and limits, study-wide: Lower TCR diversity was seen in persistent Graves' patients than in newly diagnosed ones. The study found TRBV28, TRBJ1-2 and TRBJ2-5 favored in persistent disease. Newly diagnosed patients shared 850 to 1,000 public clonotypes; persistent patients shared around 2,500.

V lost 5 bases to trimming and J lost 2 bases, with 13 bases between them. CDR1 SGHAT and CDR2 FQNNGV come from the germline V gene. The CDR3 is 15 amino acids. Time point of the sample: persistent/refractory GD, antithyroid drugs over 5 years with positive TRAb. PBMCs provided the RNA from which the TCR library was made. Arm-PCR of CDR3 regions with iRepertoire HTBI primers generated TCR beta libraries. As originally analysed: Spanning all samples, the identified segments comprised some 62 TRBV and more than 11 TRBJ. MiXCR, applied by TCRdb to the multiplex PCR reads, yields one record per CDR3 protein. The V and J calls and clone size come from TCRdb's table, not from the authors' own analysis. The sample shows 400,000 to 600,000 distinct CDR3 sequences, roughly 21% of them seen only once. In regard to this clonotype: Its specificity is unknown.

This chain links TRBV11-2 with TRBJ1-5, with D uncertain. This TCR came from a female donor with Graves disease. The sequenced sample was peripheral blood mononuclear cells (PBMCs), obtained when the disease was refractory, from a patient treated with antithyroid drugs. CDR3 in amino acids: CASSRSAEGNQPQHF. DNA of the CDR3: TGTGCCAGCAGCCGGTCCGCCGAAGGCAATCAGCCCCAGCATTTT.